This TCR beta chain was recorded in a study of T cells in Graves' hyperthyroidism and ophthalmopathy. Authors of the study amplified TCR beta CDR3 regions from RNA transcripts. When the TCR CDR3 underwent first-round RT-PCR, the HTBI primer set was used. TCRdb passed the multiplex PCR reads through MiXCR, listing each CDR3 protein once. The profile shows 600,000 or so distinct CDR3 sequences, 12% to 15% of them singletons. The V segment lost 3 bases and the J segment 3 bases; nucleotides outside the gene matches: 3. This CDR3 comprises 15 residues. Germline loops: CDR1 MDHEN, CDR2 SYDVKM. At least ten counts were recorded for this clonotype.

The chain combines TRBV28 with TRBJ1-4; 8 nucleotides line up with TRBD1. Sequencing was carried out using blood. The source is a woman under 30 with Graves' ophthalmopathy. DNA for the CDR3: TGTGCCAGCAGTTTGGCGGGACAGGCTAATGAAAAACTGTTTTTT. Encoded protein: CASSLAGQANEKLFF.